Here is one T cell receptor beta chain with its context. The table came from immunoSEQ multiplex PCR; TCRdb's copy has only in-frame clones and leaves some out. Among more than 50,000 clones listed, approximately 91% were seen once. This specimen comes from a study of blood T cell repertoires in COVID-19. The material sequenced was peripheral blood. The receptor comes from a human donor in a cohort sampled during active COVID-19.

CDR3 residues: CASTGTAAGYIQYF. DNA for the CDR3: TGTGCCAGCACCGGGACAGCCGCTGGGTACATTCAGTACTTC. The V call is TRBV28, the J call TRBJ2-4; 7 bases fit TRBD1. Germline assignment: CDR1 MDHEN and CDR2 SYDVKM. V shed 7 bases and J 8 bases; nucleotides not matched to a gene: 11. The CDR3 extends over 14 amino acids. Using reference TRBV28 and TRBJ2-4 for the parts outside the CDR3, the full variable domain is DVKVTQSSRYLVKRTGEKVFLECVQDMDHENMFWYRQDPGLGLRLIYFSYDVKMKEKGDIPEGYSVSREKKERFSLILESASTNQTSMYLCASTGTAAGYIQYFGAGTRLSVL.